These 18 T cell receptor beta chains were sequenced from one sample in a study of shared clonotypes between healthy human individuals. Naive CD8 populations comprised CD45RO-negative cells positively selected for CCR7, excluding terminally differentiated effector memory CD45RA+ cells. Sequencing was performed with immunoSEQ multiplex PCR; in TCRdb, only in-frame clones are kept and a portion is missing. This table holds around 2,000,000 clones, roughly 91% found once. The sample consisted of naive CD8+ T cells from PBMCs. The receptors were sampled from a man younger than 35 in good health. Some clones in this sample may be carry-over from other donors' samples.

DNA for the CDR3: TGTGCCAGCAGCTTAGCCGTGCTCGCGGGAGAGGAGGACAATGAGCAGTTCTTC. Translation gives CASSLAVLAGEEDNEQFF. This chain uses TRBV7-8 with TRBJ2-1; the match to TRBD2 covers 7 bases. Trimming at V came to 0 bases and at J to 5 bases, leaving 13 bases not matched to a gene. The CDR3 loop spans 18 amino acids. The germline gives CDR1 SGHVS, CDR2 FQNEAQ. Looking up the rest from reference TRBV7-8 and TRBJ2-1 gives the full variable domain: GAGVSQSPRYKVAKRGQDVALRCDPISGHVSLFWYQQALGQGPEFLTYFQNEAQLDKSGLPSDRFFAERPEGSVSTLKIQRTQQEDSAVYLCASSLAVLAGEEDNEQFFGPGTRLTVL.

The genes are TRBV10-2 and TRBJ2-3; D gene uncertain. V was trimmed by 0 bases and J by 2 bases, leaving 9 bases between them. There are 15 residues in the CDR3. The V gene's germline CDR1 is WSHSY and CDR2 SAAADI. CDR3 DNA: TGCGCCAGCAGTGAGTCGAGCGCGCTCACAGATACGCAGTATTTT. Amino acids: CASSESSALTDTQYF.

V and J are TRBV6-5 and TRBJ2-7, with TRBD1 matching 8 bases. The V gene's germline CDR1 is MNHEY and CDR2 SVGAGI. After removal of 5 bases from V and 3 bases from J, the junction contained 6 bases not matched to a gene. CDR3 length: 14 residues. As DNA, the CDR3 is TGTGCCAGCAGTACCTGGACAGGGAGCTACGAGCAGTACTTC. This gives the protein CASSTWTGSYEQYF.

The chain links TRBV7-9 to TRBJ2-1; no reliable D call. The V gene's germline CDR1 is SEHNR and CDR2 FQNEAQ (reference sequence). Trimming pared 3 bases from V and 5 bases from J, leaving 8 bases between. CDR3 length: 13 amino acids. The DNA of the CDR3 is TGTGCCAGCAGCTTGTCCCCGGACAATGAGCAGTTCTTC. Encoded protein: CASSLSPDNEQFF. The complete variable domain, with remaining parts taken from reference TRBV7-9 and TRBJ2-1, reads DTGVSQNPRHKITKRGQNVTFRCDPISEHNRLYWYRQTLGQGPEFLTYFQNEAQLEKSRLLSDRFSAERPKGSFSTLEIQRTEQGDSAMYLCASSLSPDNEQFFGPGTRLTVL.

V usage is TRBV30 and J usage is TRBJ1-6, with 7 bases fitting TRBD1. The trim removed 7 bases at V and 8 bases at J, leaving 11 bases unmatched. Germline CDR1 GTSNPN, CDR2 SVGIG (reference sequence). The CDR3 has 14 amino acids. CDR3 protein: CAFIKTGRDSPLHF. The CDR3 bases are TGTGCCTTCATAAAGACAGGGCGAGATTCACCCCTCCACTTT.

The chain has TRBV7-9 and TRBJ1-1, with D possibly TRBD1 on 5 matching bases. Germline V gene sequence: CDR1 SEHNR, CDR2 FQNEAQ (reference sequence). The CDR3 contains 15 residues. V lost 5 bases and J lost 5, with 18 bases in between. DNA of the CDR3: TGTGCCAGCAGCCCTTCCGGGATCGAGGGGACTGAAGCTTTCTTT. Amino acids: CASSPSGIEGTEAFF.

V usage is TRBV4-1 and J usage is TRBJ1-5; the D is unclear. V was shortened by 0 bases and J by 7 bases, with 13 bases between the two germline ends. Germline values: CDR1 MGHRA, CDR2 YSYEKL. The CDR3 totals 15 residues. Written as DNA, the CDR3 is TGCGCCAGCAGCCAAGATAGAGGGAAAGGGCAGCCCCAGCATTTT. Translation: CASSQDRGKGQPQHF.

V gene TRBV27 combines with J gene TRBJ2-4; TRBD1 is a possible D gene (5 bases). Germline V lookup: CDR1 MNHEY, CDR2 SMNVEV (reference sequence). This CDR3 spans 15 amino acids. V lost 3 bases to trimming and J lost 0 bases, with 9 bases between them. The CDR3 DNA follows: TGTGCCAGCAGTTTCCTGGGGCTAGCCAAAAACATTCAGTACTTC. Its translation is CASSFLGLAKNIQYF.

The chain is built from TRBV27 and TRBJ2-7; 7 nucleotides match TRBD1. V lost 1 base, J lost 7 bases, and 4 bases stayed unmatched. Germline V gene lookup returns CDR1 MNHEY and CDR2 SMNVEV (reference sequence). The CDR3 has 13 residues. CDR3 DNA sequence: TGTGCCAGCAGTTTATTCGGCAGGGGGGAGCAGTACTTC. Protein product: CASSLFGRGEQYF.

The CDR3 protein is CASSILAFYEQYF. CDR3 in DNA: TGTGCCAGTAGTATTTTGGCTTTCTACGAGCAGTACTTC. The rearrangement links TRBV19 to TRBJ2-7; no firm D call. CDR3 length: 13 amino acids. Germline-derived CDR1 and CDR2 are LNHDA and SQIVND (reference sequence). Trimming shortened V by 3 bases and J by 3 bases, and 9 bases separated the two germline ends.

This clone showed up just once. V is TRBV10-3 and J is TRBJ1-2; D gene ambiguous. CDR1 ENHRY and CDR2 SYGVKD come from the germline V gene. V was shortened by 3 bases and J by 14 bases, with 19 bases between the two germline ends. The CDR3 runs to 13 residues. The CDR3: CAISEGPVGGRTF. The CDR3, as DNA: TGTGCCATCAGTGAAGGGCCAGTCGGAGGGCGGACCTTC.

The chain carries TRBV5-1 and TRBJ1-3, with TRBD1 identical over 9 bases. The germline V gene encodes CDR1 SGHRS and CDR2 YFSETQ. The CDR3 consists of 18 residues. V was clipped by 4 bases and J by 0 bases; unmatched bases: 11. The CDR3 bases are TGCGCCAGCAGCCCAAGGACAGGGGCCGGGTACTCTGGAAACACCATATATTTT. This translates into CASSPRTGAGYSGNTIYF.

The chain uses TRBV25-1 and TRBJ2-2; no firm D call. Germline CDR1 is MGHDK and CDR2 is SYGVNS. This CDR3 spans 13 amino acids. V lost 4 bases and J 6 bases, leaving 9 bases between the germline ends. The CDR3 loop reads CASSVRTPGELFF. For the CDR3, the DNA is TGTGCCAGCAGTGTCCGAACCCCCGGGGAGCTGTTTTTT.

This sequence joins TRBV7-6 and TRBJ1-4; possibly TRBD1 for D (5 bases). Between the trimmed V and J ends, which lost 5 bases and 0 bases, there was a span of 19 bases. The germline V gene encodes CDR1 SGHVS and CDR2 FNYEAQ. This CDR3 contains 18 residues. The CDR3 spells CASSPGTGRFATNEKLFF. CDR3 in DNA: TGTGCCAGCAGCCCCGGGACGGGGCGGTTTGCAACTAATGAAAAACTGTTTTTT.

The DNA of the CDR3 is TGTGCCACCAACTCGGGGGAAGGCACTGAAGCTTTCTTT. It yields the protein CATNSGEGTEAFF. The chain uses TRBV6-1 and TRBJ1-1, with D possibly matching TRBD1 (5 bases). Germline V lookup: CDR1 MNHNS, CDR2 SASEGT. Between the trimmed V and J ends, which lost 10 bases and 4 bases, there was a span of 16 bases. The CDR3 consists of 13 residues.

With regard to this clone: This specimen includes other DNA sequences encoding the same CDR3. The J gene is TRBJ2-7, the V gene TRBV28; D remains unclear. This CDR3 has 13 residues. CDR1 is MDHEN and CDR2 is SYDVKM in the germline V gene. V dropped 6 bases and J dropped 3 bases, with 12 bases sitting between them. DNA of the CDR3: TGTGCCAGCAGCCCCCGGGCGGTCTACGAGCAGTACTTC. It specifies CASSPRAVYEQYF.

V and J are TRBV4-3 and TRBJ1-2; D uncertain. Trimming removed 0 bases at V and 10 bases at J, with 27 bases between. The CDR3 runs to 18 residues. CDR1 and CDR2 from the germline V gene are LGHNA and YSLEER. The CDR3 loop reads CASSQDLKWPASTRDYTF. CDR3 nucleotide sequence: TGCGCCAGCAGCCAAGATTTGAAATGGCCGGCATCTACAAGGGACTACACCTTC.

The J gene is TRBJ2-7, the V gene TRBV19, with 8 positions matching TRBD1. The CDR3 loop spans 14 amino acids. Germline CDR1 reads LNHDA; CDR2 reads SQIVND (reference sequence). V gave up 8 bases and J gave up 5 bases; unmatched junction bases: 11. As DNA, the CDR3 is TGTGCCAGTCCTCGGACAGGGTTGTCCGACGAGCAGTACTTC. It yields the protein CASPRTGLSDEQYF.